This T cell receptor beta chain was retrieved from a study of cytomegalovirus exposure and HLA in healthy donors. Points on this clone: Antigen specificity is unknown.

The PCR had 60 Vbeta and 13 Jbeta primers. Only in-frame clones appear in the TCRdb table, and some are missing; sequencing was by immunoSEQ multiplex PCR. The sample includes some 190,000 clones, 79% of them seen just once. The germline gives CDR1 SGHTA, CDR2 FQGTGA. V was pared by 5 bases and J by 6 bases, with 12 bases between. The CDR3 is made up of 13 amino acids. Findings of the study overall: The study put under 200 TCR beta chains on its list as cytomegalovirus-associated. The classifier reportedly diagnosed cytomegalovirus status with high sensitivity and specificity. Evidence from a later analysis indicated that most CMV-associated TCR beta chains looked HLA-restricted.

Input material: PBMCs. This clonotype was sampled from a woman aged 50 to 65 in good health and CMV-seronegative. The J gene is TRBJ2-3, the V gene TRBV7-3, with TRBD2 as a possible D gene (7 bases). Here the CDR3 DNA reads TGTGCCAGCAGCCGGACTAGGGGGGATACGCAGTATTTT. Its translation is CASSRTRGDTQYF.